Listed below are T cell receptor beta chains from one sample, sequenced in a study of cytomegalovirus exposure and HLA in healthy donors. Measured with immunoSEQ multiplex PCR; TCRdb has only the in-frame clones, and not every one. The sample consists of about 190,000 clones, around 86% of them appearing once. The source material was PBMCs. These receptors originate from a woman aged 18-30 years in good health and CMV-seronegative. Each CDR3 is given without its conserved first and last residue. Size is omitted from some rows. Given values are once, few, many or a class for expanded clones.

V	J	size	CDR3
TRBV6-4	TRBJ2-3	.	ASSSGSRDTDTQY
TRBV6-5	TRBJ2-3	.	ASRGQNTDTQY
TRBV25-1	TRBJ2-3	.	ASSPRDTQY
TRBV13	TRBJ2-1	.	ASSWDRGHEQF
TRBV4-1	TRBJ1-1	.	ASSHLVEGGTEAF
TRBV30	TRBJ2-7	.	AWRTGGMYEQY
TRBV18	TRBJ1-2	.	ASSQTGVVSYT
TRBV19	TRBJ2-7	.	ASSMGSGGAVHEQY
TRBV7-3	TRBJ2-7	.	ASSSVTGYEQY
TRBV10-2	TRBJ2-7	once	ASSESTGLPYEQY
TRBV7-3	TRBJ1-2	.	ASSNTGGNGYT
TRBV27	TRBJ1-6	few	AAGGLGSPLH
TRBV6-5	TRBJ2-7	.	ASGVGTGVREQY
TRBV9	TRBJ2-5	.	ASSEGDYQETQY
TRBV19	TRBJ2-1	.	ASSITASGSYNEQF
TRBV10-2	TRBJ2-7	once	ASSVLSVAGGSSYEQY
TRBV25-1	TRBJ1-5	few	ASRQGDQPQH
TRBV9	TRBJ1-1	once	ASSVWDRVNTEAF
TRBV19	TRBJ2-5	few	ASSTSGQETQY
TRBV5-1	TRBJ1-2	.	ASSLESGHNYGYT
TRBV6-6	TRBJ1-2	.	ASRGDQQGHYGYT
TRBV7-2	TRBJ2-7	.	ASSLYMTPYEQY
TRBV30	TRBJ1-2	.	AWSVQGTRT
TRBV5-1	TRBJ2-5	.	ASSGGLAGGTVETQY
TRBV7-2	TRBJ1-1	once	ASKQGRRENTEAF
TRBV10-3	TRBJ1-2	.	AISESGRQGVGYT
TRBV18	TRBJ2-6	.	ASSQSNRGSGANVLT
TRBV5-1	TRBJ1-1	.	ASAQTGFTEAF
TRBV18	TRBJ2-7	.	ASSPPKREYYEQY
TRBV27	TRBJ2-2	.	ASSRIAGGGDGELF
TRBV11-1	TRBJ1-6	.	ASSRTGNNSPLH
TRBV5-6	TRBJ2-5	.	ASSPRGGIETQY
TRBV10-2	TRBJ2-5	.	ASSEVARIGSAGGETQY
TRBV6-4	TRBJ2-3	.	ASSDSAERDTQY
TRBV5-1	TRBJ1-2	.	ASSLATQDNGYT
TRBV9	TRBJ2-5	.	ASSGGRTGRRETQY
TRBV5-4	TRBJ2-1	.	ASREGRGSLNEQF
TRBV2	TRBJ1-3	.	ASSLDLWARGNTIY
TRBV19	TRBJ2-5	.	ASSTSQQETQY
TRBV30	TRBJ2-7	.	AWSVGGAQRFYEQY
TRBV5-1	TRBJ1-2	.	ASSRDTEDYGYT
TRBV6-5	TRBJ2-2	.	ASRLQGNTGELF
TRBV5-1	TRBJ1-2	.	ASSPDWNYGYT
TRBV25-1	TRBJ2-1	.	ASSDRGLAGTEQF
TRBV27	TRBJ1-1	.	ASSLSRAKLRGLNTEAF
TRBV9	TRBJ2-5	.	ASSVQGAMSETQY
TRBV18	TRBJ2-3	.	ASSQRTGGPDTQY
TRBV19	TRBJ2-2	.	ASSIDTNTGELF
TRBV9	TRBJ1-4	.	ASSETKGANEKLF
TRBV2	TRBJ1-2	.	ASVYSGYGYT
TRBV11-2	TRBJ2-3	.	ASSYTGTSGRTSTDTQY
TRBV11-2	TRBJ2-1	.	ASSPSAGEVFDEQF
TRBV4-1	TRBJ1-1	.	ASSQGGLRDRGTEAF